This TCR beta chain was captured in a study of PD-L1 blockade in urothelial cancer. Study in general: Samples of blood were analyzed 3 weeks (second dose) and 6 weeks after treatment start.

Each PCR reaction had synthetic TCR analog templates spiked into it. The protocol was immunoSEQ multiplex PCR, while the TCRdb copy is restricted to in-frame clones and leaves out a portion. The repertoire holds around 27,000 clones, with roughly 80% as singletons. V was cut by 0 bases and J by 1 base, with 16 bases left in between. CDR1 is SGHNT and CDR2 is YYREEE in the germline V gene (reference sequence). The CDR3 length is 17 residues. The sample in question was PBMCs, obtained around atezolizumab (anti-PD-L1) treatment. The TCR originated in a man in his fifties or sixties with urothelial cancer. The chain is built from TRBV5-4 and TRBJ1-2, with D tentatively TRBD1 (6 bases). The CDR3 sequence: CASSLGGQANINYGYTF. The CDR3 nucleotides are TGTGCCAGCAGCTTGGGGGGGCAGGCTAATATTAACTATGGCTACACCTTC.